This T cell receptor (beta chain) was profiled in a study of shared clonotypes between healthy human individuals. The germline V and J ends were trimmed by 5 bases and 6 bases, with 16 bases remaining between them. Germline lookup yields CDR1 SGHAT and CDR2 FQDESV (reference sequence). This CDR3 contains 15 residues. Here immunoSEQ multiplex PCR was the method, and the copy in TCRdb shows in-frame clones only, minus some. The sample holds more than 2 million clones, just under 95% seen once. The naive CD8 fraction comprised CD45RO-negative cells positively selected for CCR7 and excluded terminally differentiated effector memory CD45RA+ cells.

V and J are TRBV11-1 and TRBJ1-4, with D hard to call. Sequencing used naive CD8+ T cells sorted from blood. The source is a man between 18 and 29 years old in good health. The CDR3 loop reads CASSPLAESDEKLFF. The DNA for the CDR3 is TGTGCCAGCAGCCCCTTGGCCGAAAGCGATGAAAAACTGTTTTTT.